This T cell receptor (beta chain) was obtained from a study of OX40 agonist ivuxolimab in advanced cancers. Study information: Ivuxolimab, an agonistic anti-OX40 (CD134) antibody, was given to patients. Checkpoint inhibitors had been given previously to about 40% of patients. Patients were around 83% male with ages about 20 to 79, mean about 54.

Generated by immunoSEQ multiplex PCR, the TCRdb table keeps only in-frame clones and is missing some. The table has 15,000 or so clones, roughly 90% seen once; the top ten hold over 25%. This CDR3 spans 12 amino acids. The germline V and J ends were trimmed by 1 base and 6 bases, with 9 bases remaining between them. The germline V gene has CDR1 SQVTM and CDR2 ANQGSEA. This TCR came from an adult with an advanced solid tumor such as melanoma, head and neck, liver or kidney cancer. The specimen comprised CD4+ or CD8+ T cells sorted from blood, sampled in a trial of the OX40 agonist ivuxolimab. This rearrangement joins TRBV29-1 to TRBJ1-2; the D is unclear. As DNA, the CDR3 is TGCAGCGTTGAAGTCGGCGGCGATGGCTACACCTTC. Translating it yields CSVEVGGDGYTF.